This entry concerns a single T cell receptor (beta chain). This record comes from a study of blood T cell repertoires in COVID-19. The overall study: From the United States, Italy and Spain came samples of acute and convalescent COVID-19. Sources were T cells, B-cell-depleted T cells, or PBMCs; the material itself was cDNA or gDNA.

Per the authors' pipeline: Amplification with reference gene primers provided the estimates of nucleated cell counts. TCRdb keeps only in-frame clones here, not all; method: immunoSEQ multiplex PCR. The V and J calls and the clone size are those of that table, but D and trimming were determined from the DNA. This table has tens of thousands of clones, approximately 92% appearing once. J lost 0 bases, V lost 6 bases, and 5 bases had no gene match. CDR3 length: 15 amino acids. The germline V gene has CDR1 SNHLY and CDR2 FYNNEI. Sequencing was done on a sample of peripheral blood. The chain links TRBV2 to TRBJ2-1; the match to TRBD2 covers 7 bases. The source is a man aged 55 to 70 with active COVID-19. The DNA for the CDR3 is TGTGCCAGCAGGGGAGGGTTCGGCTCCTACAATGAGCAGTTCTTC. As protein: CASRGGFGSYNEQFF.